This T cell receptor beta chain stems from a study of T cells after yellow fever vaccination. On this clonotype itself: The antigen is unknown.

General study findings and limits: After the booster, approximately 96% of CD4 and 75% to 90% of CD8 primary-response clones were re-detected.

They built TCR cDNA with 5'RACE template switching, a step that put in a universal primer site and UMIs. One entry per CDR3 protein results from TCRdb running MiXCR on the 5' RACE reads. Of approximately 300,000 distinct CDR3 sequences detected, roughly 8.7% appear once; the ten largest clones hold roughly 18%. Germline trimming cut 7 bases from V and 2 bases from J; bases unmatched to any gene: 8. The CDR3 loop spans 15 amino acids. Germline CDR1 and CDR2: MNHEY and SMNVEV (reference sequence). Sequences were derived from PBMCs, sampled on the day of the first yellow fever vaccination. The rearrangement joins TRBV27 to TRBJ2-5; 9 positions agree with TRBD1. The source is a man aged 18 to 29 who received the YFV17D yellow fever vaccine. This chain's CDR3 is CASKLTGGAQETQYF. The CDR3 region has the DNA TGTGCCAGCAAGCTGACAGGGGGTGCACAAGAGACCCAGTACTTC.